This T cell receptor beta chain was captured by sequencing in a study of blood T cell repertoires in COVID-19. Study at large: Donors in the United States, Italy and Spain gave samples during acute or convalescent COVID-19. T cells, B-cell-depleted T cells, or PBMCs provided the cDNA or gDNA that served as material.

CDR3 length equals 16 residues. Trimming removed 2 bases from V and 7 bases from J; junction bases left unmatched: 8. Germline assignment: CDR1 KGHSH and CDR2 LQKENI. Authors' methods: Reference gene primer amplification in the assay estimated nucleated cell counts. Produced via immunoSEQ multiplex PCR; TCRdb's table is partial and in-frame only. V and J calls and clone size come straight from that table; D and trimming were deduced from the DNA. The sample records 60,000 to 85,000 clones, roughly nine tenths being singletons. The rearrangement links TRBV18 to TRBJ1-4, with 9 bases identical to TRBD1. This receptor was obtained from a middle-aged man with acute or convalescent COVID-19. Source material: peripheral blood. CDR3 amino acids: CASSPSHRGLGEKLFF. The DNA of the CDR3 is TGTGCCAGCTCACCATCCCACAGGGGGCTGGGTGAAAAACTGTTTTTT.